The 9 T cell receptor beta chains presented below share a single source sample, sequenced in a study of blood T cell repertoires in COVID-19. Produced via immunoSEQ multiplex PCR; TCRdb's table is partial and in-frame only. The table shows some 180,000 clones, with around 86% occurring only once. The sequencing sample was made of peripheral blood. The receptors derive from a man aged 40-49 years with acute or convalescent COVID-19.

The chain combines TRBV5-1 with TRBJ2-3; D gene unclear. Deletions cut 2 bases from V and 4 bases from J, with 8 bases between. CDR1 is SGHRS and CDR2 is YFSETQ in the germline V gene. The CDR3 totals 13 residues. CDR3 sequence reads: CASSFRGSDTQYF. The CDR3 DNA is TGCGCCAGCAGCTTTCGAGGCTCAGATACGCAGTATTTT.

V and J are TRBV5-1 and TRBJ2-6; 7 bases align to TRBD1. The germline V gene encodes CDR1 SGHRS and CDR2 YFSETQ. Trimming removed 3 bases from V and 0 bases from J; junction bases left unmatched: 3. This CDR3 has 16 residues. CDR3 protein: CASSSPGGSGANVLTF. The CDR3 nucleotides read TGCGCCAGCAGCTCCCCAGGGGGCTCTGGGGCCAACGTCCTGACTTTC.

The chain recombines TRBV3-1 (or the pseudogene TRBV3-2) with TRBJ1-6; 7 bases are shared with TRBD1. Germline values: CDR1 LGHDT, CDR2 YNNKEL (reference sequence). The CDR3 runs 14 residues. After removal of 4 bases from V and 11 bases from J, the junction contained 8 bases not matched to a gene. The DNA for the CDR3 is TGTGCCAGCAGCCCATTGCAGGGGGTGGCACCCCTCCACTTT. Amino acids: CASSPLQGVAPLHF.

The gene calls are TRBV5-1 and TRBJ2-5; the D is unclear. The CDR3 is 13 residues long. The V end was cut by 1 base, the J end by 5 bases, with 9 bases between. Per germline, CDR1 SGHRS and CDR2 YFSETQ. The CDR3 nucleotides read TGCGCCAGCAGCTTGTCCCCCCGGGAGACCCAGTACTTC. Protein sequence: CASSLSPRETQYF. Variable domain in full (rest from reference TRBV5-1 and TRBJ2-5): KAGVTQTPRYLIKTRGQQVTLSCSPISGHRSVSWYQQTPGQGLQFLFEYFSETQRNKGNFPGRFSGRQFSNSRSEMNVSTLELGDSALYLCASSLSPRETQYFGPGTRLLVL.

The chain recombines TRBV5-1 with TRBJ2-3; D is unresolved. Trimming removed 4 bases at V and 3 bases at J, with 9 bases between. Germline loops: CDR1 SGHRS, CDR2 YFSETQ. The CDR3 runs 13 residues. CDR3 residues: CASSRAPTDTQYF. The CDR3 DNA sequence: TGCGCCAGCAGCCGAGCTCCGACAGATACGCAGTATTTT.

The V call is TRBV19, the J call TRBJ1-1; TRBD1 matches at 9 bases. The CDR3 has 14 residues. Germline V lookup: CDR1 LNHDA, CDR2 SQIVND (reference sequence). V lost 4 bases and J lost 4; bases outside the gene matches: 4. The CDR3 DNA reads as TGTGCCAGTAGTAGGGGGGACAGGGCCACTGAAGCTTTCTTT. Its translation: CASSRGDRATEAFF.

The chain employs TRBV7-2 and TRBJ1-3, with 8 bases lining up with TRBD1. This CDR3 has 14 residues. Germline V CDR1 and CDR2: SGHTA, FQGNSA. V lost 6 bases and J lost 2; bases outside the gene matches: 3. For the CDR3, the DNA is TGTGCCAGCAGTCCAGGGGGCACTGGAAACACCATATATTTT. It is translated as CASSPGGTGNTIYF.

In DNA form, the CDR3 reads TGTGCCAGCTGGGGGACAGTATCTGGTAATCAGCCCCAGCATTTT. Its protein is CASWGTVSGNQPQHF. The gene calls are TRBV6-6 and TRBJ1-5, with TRBD1 identical over 7 bases. This CDR3 is 15 amino acids long. Germline CDR1 MNHNY, CDR2 SVGAGI (reference sequence). The junction had 11 bases not matched to a gene; V was cut back by 8 bases and J by 4 bases.

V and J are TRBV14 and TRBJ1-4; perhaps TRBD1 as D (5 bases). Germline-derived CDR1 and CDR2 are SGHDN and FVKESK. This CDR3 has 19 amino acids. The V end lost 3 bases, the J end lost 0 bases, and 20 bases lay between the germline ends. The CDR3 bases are TGTGCCAGCAGCCACGGAAAGGGGTTTGGGATCGCAACTAATGAAAAACTGTTTTTT. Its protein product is CASSHGKGFGIATNEKLFF.